Below are 18 T cell receptor beta chains sequenced from a single sample in a study of blood T cell repertoires in COVID-19. TCRdb keeps only in-frame clones here, not all; method: immunoSEQ multiplex PCR. The sample holds 300,000 to 400,000 clones, around nine tenths seen once. Sequencing used peripheral blood. The receptor set was obtained from a woman aged 18-29 years who had recovered from COVID-19.

The chain couples TRBV19 to TRBJ2-3; the D gene is possibly TRBD2 (5 bases). The V gene's germline CDR1 is LNHDA and CDR2 SQIVND (reference sequence). The CDR3 is 12 amino acids. V was trimmed by 9 bases and J by 2 bases, leaving 9 bases between them. The DNA of the CDR3 is TGTGCCAGCGTTGGACTCACAGATACGCAGTATTTT. This translates into CASVGLTDTQYF.

The chain uses TRBV7-9 and TRBJ1-1, with a possible D match to TRBD1 (5 bases). The CDR3 sequence is 11 residues long. Germline lookup yields CDR1 SEHNR and CDR2 FQNEAQ (reference sequence). Trimming took off 4 bases at V and 11 bases at J, with 11 bases between the two ends. The CDR3 here is CASSYRQNAFF. The DNA for the CDR3 is TGTGCCAGCAGCTACCGACAGAACGCTTTCTTT.

The chain carries TRBV27 and TRBJ2-1, with a weak D call TRBD2 (5 bases). Germline assignment: CDR1 MNHEY and CDR2 SMNVEV (reference sequence). CDR3 length: 15 residues. V dropped 6 bases and J dropped 7 bases, with 19 bases sitting between them. The CDR3 here is CASRTPRTLLNEQFF. In DNA, the CDR3 is TGTGCCAGCAGAACCCCCCGGACTCTTCTTAATGAGCAGTTCTTC.

The rearrangement joins TRBV13 to TRBJ2-1, with D perhaps matching TRBD1 (5 bases). V was shortened by 4 bases and J by 12 bases, with 16 bases between the two germline ends. The germline V gene has CDR1 PRHDT and CDR2 FYEKMQ (reference sequence). The CDR3 sequence is 13 residues long. CDR3 region: CASSSPDSLGQFF. The CDR3 DNA sequence: TGTGCCAGCAGCTCACCAGACAGTTTAGGGCAGTTCTTC.

The V gene is TRBV9, the J gene TRBJ1-1, with 9 bases matching TRBD1. The ends lost 4 bases at V and 4 bases at J; junction bases unmatched: 11. The CDR3 extends over 16 amino acids. The germline V gene has CDR1 SGDLS and CDR2 YYNGEE. The CDR3 is CASSMYPGQGSTEAFF. As DNA, the CDR3 is TGTGCCAGCAGCATGTACCCGGGACAGGGTTCCACTGAAGCTTTCTTT.

Notes on this clone: Other DNA sequences from this sample encode an identical CDR3 as well. The chain couples TRBV7-2 to TRBJ1-1, with TRBD1 as a possible D gene (5 bases). Germline assignment: CDR1 SGHTA and CDR2 FQGNSA. This CDR3 region has 14 residues. Trimming removed 2 bases from V and 1 base from J, with 8 bases in between. DNA of the CDR3: TGTGCCAGCAGCTTAACAGGCCCGAACACTGAAGCTTTCTTT. Amino acids: CASSLTGPNTEAFF.

CDR3 region: CASSPGRLAEQFF. In DNA form, the CDR3 reads TGTGCCAGCAGCCCCGGGAGGTTGGCTGAGCAGTTCTTC. The chain uses TRBV13 and TRBJ2-1, with 7 bases matching TRBD2. The germline gives CDR1 PRHDT, CDR2 FYEKMQ (reference sequence). CDR3 length equals 13 residues. Trimming at V came to 5 bases and at J to 9 bases, leaving 7 bases not matched to a gene.

The V and J genes are TRBV24-1 and TRBJ2-1; 9 bases align to TRBD1. After removal of 0 bases from V and 8 bases from J, the junction contained 4 bases not matched to a gene. This CDR3 has 15 residues. Germline loops: CDR1 KGHDR, CDR2 SFDVKD. The CDR3: CATSDLWTGEHEQFF. CDR3 nucleotides: TGTGCCACCAGTGATTTGTGGACAGGGGAACATGAGCAGTTCTTC.

The CDR3, as DNA: TGTGCCAGCAGCTTAGGGTCAGGGAATCAGCCCCAGCATTTT. As protein: CASSLGSGNQPQHF. The chain is built from TRBV7-2 and TRBJ1-5; the D gene is possibly TRBD1 (5 bases). Trimming pared 1 base from V and 4 bases from J, leaving 8 bases between. The germline CDR1 and CDR2 sequences are SGHTA and FQGNSA. The CDR3 is made up of 14 amino acids.

This rearrangement joins TRBV6-2 or TRBV6-3 to TRBJ1-1; 8 nucleotides agree with TRBD1. The CDR3 has 13 amino acids. V was pared by 5 bases and J by 6 bases, with 5 bases of the junction left unmatched. The germline gives CDR1 MNHEY, CDR2 SVGEGT. Here the CDR3 reads CASSRTGSAEAFF. The CDR3 DNA reads TGTGCCAGCAGTAGGACAGGGTCCGCTGAAGCTTTCTTT.

The CDR3 spells CASSAQGNEQYV. CDR3 bases: TGTGCCAGCAGCGCACAGGGGAACGAGCAGTACGTC. J is TRBJ2-7 and V is TRBV2; 7 bases are shared with TRBD1. The CDR3 consists of 12 residues. With V trimmed by 6 bases and J by 5 bases, 4 bases remained unmatched. Germline-derived CDR1 and CDR2 are SNHLY and FYNNEI.

V is TRBV7-9 and J is TRBJ2-3, with 11 bases matching TRBD2. Germline V CDR1 and CDR2: SEHNR, FQNEAQ (reference sequence). The V gene end was trimmed by 4 bases and the J gene end by 4 bases; junction bases not matched to a gene: 13. The CDR3 loop spans 18 amino acids. CDR3 loop: CASSWVGTSGARPDTQYF. CDR3 in DNA: TGTGCCAGCAGCTGGGTGGGGACTAGCGGCGCGCGGCCAGATACGCAGTATTTT.

The chain employs TRBV18 and TRBJ1-5; no clear D. Per the germline V gene, CDR1 is KGHSH and CDR2 is LQKENI. CDR3 length equals 16 residues. Trimming shortened V by 5 bases and J by 0 bases, and 14 bases separated the two germline ends. The CDR3 spells CASSEDGGFSNQPQHF. The CDR3 DNA follows: TGTGCCAGCTCAGAGGACGGAGGATTTAGCAATCAGCCCCAGCATTTT.

The chain's CDR3 is CASRDSYTDTQYF. Here the CDR3 DNA reads TGTGCCAGCAGGGACAGCTACACAGATACGCAGTATTTT. The chain carries TRBV7-9 and TRBJ2-3; possible D gene TRBD1, 6 bases. The germline gives CDR1 SEHNR, CDR2 FQNEAQ (reference sequence). This CDR3 is built from 13 residues. V dropped 6 bases and J dropped 2 bases, with 9 bases sitting between them. Using reference TRBV7-9 and TRBJ2-3 for the parts outside the CDR3, the full variable domain is DTGVSQNPRHKITKRGQNVTFRCDPISEHNRLYWYRQTLGQGPEFLTYFQNEAQLEKSRLLSDRFSAERPKGSFSTLEIQRTEQGDSAMYLCASRDSYTDTQYFGPGTRLTVL.

This clone was detected only once. The chain recombines TRBV2 with TRBJ2-5; possible D gene TRBD2, 5 bases. The CDR3 length is 10 residues. Looked up from germline, CDR1 is SNHLY and CDR2 is FYNNEI. V was trimmed by 6 bases and J by 9 bases, leaving 8 bases between them. The CDR3 region is CASRLDAQYF. The CDR3, as DNA: TGTGCCAGCAGACTAGACGCCCAGTACTTC. Combining the CDR3 with reference TRBV2 and TRBJ2-5 gives the whole variable domain EPEVTQTPSHQVTQMGQEVILRCVPISNHLYFYWYRQILGQKVEFLVSFYNNEISEKSEIFDDQFSVERPDGSNFTLKIRSTKLEDSAMYFCASRLDAQYFGPGTRLLVL.

The chain has TRBV4-1 and TRBJ2-7; TRBD2 is a possible D gene (5 bases). Germline V CDR1 and CDR2: MGHRA, YSYEKL. The CDR3 consists of 15 residues. V dropped 2 bases and J dropped 2 bases, with 13 bases sitting between them. CDR3 in DNA: TGCGCCAGCAGCCAAAGCAAGGCTAGCACCTACGAGCAGTACGTC. It translates to CASSQSKASTYEQYV.

This sequence joins TRBV7-9 and TRBJ2-7; 8 positions match TRBD1. Germline V gene data show CDR1 as SEHNR and CDR2 as FQNEAQ (reference sequence). This CDR3 is 13 amino acids long. V lost 5 bases, J lost 5 bases, and 5 bases stayed unmatched. CDR3 DNA: TGTGCCAGCAGCCGGACAGGGACAGACGAGCAGTACGTC. Translated: CASSRTGTDEQYV.

J is TRBJ1-6 and V is TRBV19; a weak D match, TRBD1 (5 bases). This CDR3 region has 15 residues. In germline, CDR1 is LNHDA, CDR2 SQIVND (reference sequence). V was shortened by 5 bases and J by 6 bases, with 14 bases between the two germline ends. The CDR3 DNA is TGTGCCAGTAGTCCCCGACAGCCGGGTAATTCACCCCTCCACTTT. Translating gives CASSPRQPGNSPLHF.